These 21 T cell receptor beta chains share one sample of origin, sequenced in a study of siplizumab effects on memory and regulatory T cells. The method was immunoSEQ multiplex PCR; TCRdb's version includes in-frame clones alone and lacks a portion of them. The sample lists 90,000 to 110,000 clones; about 91% were seen once. The sequencing sample was made of Tregs sorted from blood. The source is a human donor in good health.

The V call is TRBV5-1, the J call TRBJ1-2, with a tentative D call TRBD1 (5 bases). The V gene's germline CDR1 is SGHRS and CDR2 YFSETQ. With 2 bases removed from V and 4 bases from J, the gap between germline ends came to 9 bases. CDR3 length: 13 amino acids. CDR3 sequence reads: CASSFDSSYGYTF. CDR3 nucleotide sequence: TGCGCCAGCAGCTTCGACAGTAGCTATGGCTACACCTTC. The whole variable domain, filled in from reference TRBV5-1 and TRBJ1-2, reads KAGVTQTPRYLIKTRGQQVTLSCSPISGHRSVSWYQQTPGQGLQFLFEYFSETQRNKGNFPGRFSGRQFSNSRSEMNVSTLELGDSALYLCASSFDSSYGYTFGSGTRLTVV.

The chain uses TRBV5-1 and TRBJ2-5; possibly TRBD1 for D (5 bases). The CDR3 extends over 14 amino acids. Per the germline V gene, CDR1 is SGHRS and CDR2 is YFSETQ. Trimming took 0 bases from V and 6 from J, leaving 12 bases between them. CDR3 sequence (DNA): TGCGCCAGCAGCTTGGAAGGGGTTCGACAGACCCAGTACTTC. This encodes CASSLEGVRQTQYF. Variable domain in full (rest from reference TRBV5-1 and TRBJ2-5): KAGVTQTPRYLIKTRGQQVTLSCSPISGHRSVSWYQQTPGQGLQFLFEYFSETQRNKGNFPGRFSGRQFSNSRSEMNVSTLELGDSALYLCASSLEGVRQTQYFGPGTRLLVL.

This rearrangement joins TRBV14 to TRBJ2-7; a weak D match, TRBD2 (6 bases). The CDR3 runs 14 residues. Trimming cost V 4 bases and J 0 bases, with 10 bases left between them. From germline, CDR1 is SGHDN and CDR2 FVKESK. Here the CDR3 DNA reads TGTGCCAGCAGCCGGTACGGGGGCTCCTACGAGCAGTACTTC. This codes for CASSRYGGSYEQYF. Full variable domain (rest looked up from reference TRBV14 and TRBJ2-7): EAGVTQFPSHSVIEKGQTVTLRCDPISGHDNLYWYRRVMGKEIKFLLHFVKESKQDESGMPNNRFLAERTGGTYSTLKVQPAELEDSGVYFCASSRYGGSYEQYFGPGTRLTVT.

This sequence joins TRBV11-1 and TRBJ2-7, with D perhaps TRBD1 (6 bases). Trimming took off 7 bases at V and 3 bases at J, with 16 bases between the two ends. CDR3 size: 14 residues. Germline V CDR1 and CDR2: SGHAT, FQDESV (reference sequence). Written as DNA, the CDR3 is TGTGCCAGCACGTTCACCCAGGGGCTCTACGAGCAGTACTTC. Translation: CASTFTQGLYEQYF.

The CDR3 sequence: CSAGEQYF. For the CDR3, the DNA is TGCAGTGCAGGCGAGCAGTACTTC. The chain couples TRBV20-1 to TRBJ2-7; D is unclear. In germline, CDR1 is DFQATT, CDR2 SNEGSKA (reference sequence). This CDR3 has 8 residues. V was cut by 6 bases and J by 6 bases, with 3 bases left in between.

The chain uses TRBV19 and TRBJ2-7, with 9 bases fitting TRBD1. Trimming at V came to 5 bases and at J to 2 bases, leaving 10 bases not matched to a gene. CDR1 LNHDA and CDR2 SQIVND come from the germline V gene (reference sequence). The CDR3 has 16 amino acids. This chain's CDR3 is CASSFGPGQGTYEQYF. The CDR3, as DNA: TGTGCCAGTAGTTTTGGTCCGGGACAGGGAACCTACGAGCAGTACTTC.

V gene TRBV9 combines with J gene TRBJ2-3; 8 bases line up with TRBD2. The ends lost 0 bases at V and 3 bases at J; junction bases unmatched: 9. Germline CDR1 reads SGDLS; CDR2 reads YYNGEE. This CDR3 is 17 amino acids long. Here the CDR3 reads CASSVAPAGAGTDTQYF. The CDR3 nucleotides read TGTGCCAGCAGCGTAGCCCCAGCGGGAGCTGGTACAGATACGCAGTATTTT.

This chain uses TRBV5-1 with TRBJ2-1, with D perhaps assigned TRBD1 or TRBD2 (5 bases each). The CDR3 extends over 14 amino acids. CDR1 is SGHRS, CDR2 YFSETQ, per germline. The germline V and J ends were trimmed by 2 bases and 9 bases, with 15 bases remaining between them. CDR3 region: CASSFRQPGTEQFF. The CDR3 bases are TGCGCCAGCAGCTTCAGGCAACCAGGGACTGAGCAGTTCTTC. Supplemented by reference TRBV5-1 and TRBJ2-1, the full variable domain reads KAGVTQTPRYLIKTRGQQVTLSCSPISGHRSVSWYQQTPGQGLQFLFEYFSETQRNKGNFPGRFSGRQFSNSRSEMNVSTLELGDSALYLCASSFRQPGTEQFFGPGTRLTVL.

This rearrangement joins TRBV6-5 to TRBJ2-7, with D possibly matching TRBD2 (6 bases). V gave up 2 bases and J gave up 1 base, with 9 bases separating them. Per the germline V gene, CDR1 is MNHEY and CDR2 is SVGAGI. The CDR3 sequence is 14 residues long. The DNA of the CDR3 is TGTGCCAGCAGTTACATAGGGAGGTCCTACGAGCAGTACTTC. Amino acid sequence: CASSYIGRSYEQYF.

The J gene is TRBJ1-5, the V gene TRBV9; D not resolved. CDR1 is SGDLS, CDR2 YYNGEE, per germline. The CDR3 loop spans 15 amino acids. Trimming took off 0 bases at V and 2 bases at J, with 9 bases between the two ends. The CDR3 reads CASSVDSGGNQPQHF. The DNA for the CDR3 is TGTGCCAGCAGCGTAGACTCGGGTGGCAATCAGCCCCAGCATTTT.

This clone is a singleton in its sample. The J gene is TRBJ2-6, the V gene TRBV5-4, with D maybe TRBD2 (6 bases). Trimming left V 4 bases short and J 4 bases short, with 12 bases between. Germline CDR1 SGHNT, CDR2 YYREEE (reference sequence). The CDR3 sequence is 15 residues long. The CDR3 loop reads CASSPGVTGANVLTF. CDR3 in DNA: TGTGCCAGCAGCCCGGGGGTAACGGGGGCCAACGTCCTGACTTTC.

The rearrangement joins TRBV7-9 to TRBJ1-3; D is undetermined. The CDR3 covers 14 residues. Looked up from germline, CDR1 is SEHNR and CDR2 is FQNEAQ (reference sequence). Trimming took off 2 bases at V and 4 bases at J, with 9 bases between the two ends. This chain's CDR3 is CASSLISAGNTIYF. The CDR3 DNA is TGTGCCAGCAGCTTAATTTCAGCGGGAAACACCATATATTTT.

The gene calls are TRBV5-1 and TRBJ1-3; D perhaps matches TRBD1 (5 bases). Trimming took 0 bases from V and 4 from J, leaving 11 bases between them. The CDR3 sequence is 15 residues long. Germline V gives CDR1 SGHRS, CDR2 YFSETQ. The CDR3 coding sequence is TGCGCCAGCAGCTTGGAAGGGGTGTCGGGAAACACCATATATTTT. Amino acids: CASSLEGVSGNTIYF. The whole variable domain, remainder taken from reference TRBV5-1 and TRBJ1-3, is KAGVTQTPRYLIKTRGQQVTLSCSPISGHRSVSWYQQTPGQGLQFLFEYFSETQRNKGNFPGRFSGRQFSNSRSEMNVSTLELGDSALYLCASSLEGVSGNTIYFGEGSWLTVV.

The J gene is TRBJ2-5, the V gene TRBV30; D could derive from TRBD1 or TRBD2 (5 bases each). Per germline, CDR1 GTSNPN and CDR2 SVGIG (reference sequence). Trimming shortened V by 7 bases and J by 4 bases, and 10 bases separated the two germline ends. The CDR3 has 11 amino acids. The CDR3, as DNA: TGTGCCTCCTCGGGGCTAGAGACCCAGTACTTC. Translation: CASSGLETQYF.

This clone was seen only once. This chain joins TRBV11-2 and TRBJ1-5; D uncertain. The CDR3 loop spans 13 amino acids. Looked up from germline, CDR1 is SGHAT and CDR2 is FQNNGV. Trimming pared 5 bases from V and 6 bases from J, leaving 11 bases between. The DNA for the CDR3 is TGTGCCAGCAGCCTAAGACACGGTCAGCCCCAGCATTTT. Translating gives CASSLRHGQPQHF.

Written as DNA, the CDR3 is TGTGCCAGCTCTCCGACCCACTTCGGAGGAGGTGAGCAGTTCTTC. Encoded protein: CASSPTHFGGGEQFF. This rearrangement joins TRBV28 to TRBJ2-1, with D maybe TRBD2 (5 bases). This CDR3 contains 15 residues. V lost 8 bases and J 9 bases, leaving 23 bases between the germline ends. Germline values: CDR1 MDHEN, CDR2 SYDVKM.

The chain joins TRBV11-2 to TRBJ1-1; TRBD1 agrees at 8 bases. Germline V gene data show CDR1 as SGHAT and CDR2 as FQNNGV. Trimming at V came to 5 bases and at J to 2 bases, leaving 4 bases not matched to a gene. CDR3 length: 14 residues. In DNA form, the CDR3 reads TGTGCCAGCAGCACAGGGGGGGCCAACACTGAAGCTTTCTTT. It codes for CASSTGGANTEAFF. The full variable domain, its missing parts supplied by reference TRBV11-2 and TRBJ1-1, is EAGVAQSPRYKIIEKRQSVAFWCNPISGHATLYWYQQILGQGPKLLIQFQNNGVVDDSQLPKDRFSAERLKGVDSTLKIQPAKLEDSAVYLCASSTGGANTEAFFGQGTRLTVV.

The chain has TRBV10-3 and TRBJ1-5; possible D gene TRBD1, 6 bases. This CDR3 has 14 amino acids. V lost 10 bases to trimming and J lost 4 bases, with 17 bases between them. Germline V gene sequence: CDR1 ENHRY, CDR2 SYGVKD. The DNA for the CDR3 is TGTGCCACTAAGACAGGACTTCGGAATCAGCCCCAGCATTTT. Its protein is CATKTGLRNQPQHF.

V gene TRBV27 combines with J gene TRBJ1-1, with 11 bases that match TRBD1. J gave up 7 bases and V 0 bases, and 4 bases lay outside the gene matches. CDR1 is MNHEY, CDR2 SMNVEV, per germline (reference sequence). CDR3 size: 15 residues. The CDR3 nucleotides are TGTGCCAGCAGTTTATCCCATGGGACAGGGGGTGAAGCTTTCTTT. Translation: CASSLSHGTGGEAFF.

The chain is built from TRBV29-1 and TRBJ2-3; D unresolved. The length of the CDR3 is 14 residues. The V gene lost 0 bases and the J gene lost 0 bases, with 7 bases spanning the gap. Germline CDR1 SQVTM, CDR2 ANQGSEA. The CDR3 region has the DNA TGCAGCGTTGAAGACCGACTGAGCACAGATACGCAGTATTTT. Translated, it gives CSVEDRLSTDTQYF.

The chain couples TRBV7-2 to TRBJ1-5; the match to TRBD1 covers 9 bases. Unmatched junction bases numbered 7, after V lost 6 bases and J lost 7 bases. This CDR3 region has 14 residues. Germline lookup yields CDR1 SGHTA and CDR2 FQGNSA. The CDR3 nucleotides read TGTGCCAGCAGGGAACAGGGGGCTCGCCAGCCCCAGCATTTT. This codes for CASREQGARQPQHF.